This TCR beta chain was captured by sequencing in a study of blood T cell repertoires in COVID-19. Study at large: The samples span acute and convalescent COVID-19 from the United States, Italy and Spain. PBMCs, B-cell-depleted T cells, or T cells provided the cDNA or gDNA that made up the material.

The CDR3 has 13 residues. The V gene's germline CDR1 is SGHRS and CDR2 YFSETQ. J gave up 3 bases and V 5 bases, and 4 bases lay outside the gene matches. This clone was counted a few times. Original handling: It was from reference gene primer amplification that nucleated cell counts were estimated. TCRdb's copy holds only in-frame clones and misses some; the assay was immunoSEQ multiplex PCR. For V, J and clone size, that table is used; D and trimming come from the DNA. Here the sample spans about 210,000 clones, around four fifths being singletons. The sequence derives from a man between 50 and 59 years old with active or convalescent COVID-19. The gene calls are TRBV5-1 and TRBJ2-5; 7 bases line up with TRBD2. The source material was peripheral blood. The CDR3 DNA reads TGCGCCAGCAGGATGGCGGGGGAAGAGACCCAGTACTTC. This translates into CASRMAGEETQYF.